Below, 23 T cell receptor beta chains from the same sample are listed, as sequenced in a study of human T cells and chemical hapten exposure. Sample time point: patch test 2, 6 weeks after DPC sensitization. As for treatment: therapeutic diphenylcyclopropenone sensitization with weekly scalp DPC. MiXCR, run by TCRdb on the RACE reads, gives a single entry per CDR3 protein. This sample has approximately 120,000 distinct CDR3 sequences, with roughly a tenth found just once. The sample here was whole blood, taken in connection with sensitization to the hapten diphenylcyclopropenone (DPC). The source of these receptors is a woman between 35 and 50 years old with alopecia areata. Some clones in this sample may be carry-over from other donors' samples.

The chain couples TRBV6-5 to TRBJ2-2; D may be TRBD1 (6 bases). Per germline, CDR1 MNHEY and CDR2 SVGAGI. V lost 4 bases and J 1 base, leaving 7 bases between the germline ends. This CDR3 spans 14 amino acids. CDR3 coding DNA: TGTGCCAGCAGTTCGGGACAGAACACCGGGGAGCTGTTTTTT. Translation gives CASSSGQNTGELFF.

V usage is TRBV7-8 and J usage is TRBJ1-5; the D gene is possibly TRBD1 (5 bases). Trimming left V 1 base short and J 5 bases short, with 15 bases between. Germline V lookup: CDR1 SGHVS, CDR2 FQNEAQ. The CDR3 loop spans 16 amino acids. CDR3 residues: CASSLELFSGDQPQHF. The DNA for the CDR3 is TGTGCCAGCAGCTTAGAATTATTCTCGGGGGATCAGCCCCAGCATTTT.

This clonotype was detected only a few times. The gene calls are TRBV12-3 or TRBV12-4 and TRBJ1-1; tentative D call: TRBD1 (5 bases). The CDR3 extends over 14 amino acids. Trimming pared 6 bases from V and 2 bases from J, leaving 13 bases between. The CDR3 sequence is CASRRQTTNTEAFF. The CDR3 DNA sequence: TGTGCCAGCAGGCGACAGACTACTAACACTGAAGCTTTCTTT.

This clonotype was counted many times. This sequence joins TRBV5-4 and TRBJ1-1, with a tentative D call TRBD1 (5 bases). The CDR3 consists of 14 residues. Trimming removed 3 bases at V and 1 base at J, with 10 bases between. Looked up from germline, CDR1 is SGHNT and CDR2 is YYREEE (reference sequence). For the CDR3, the DNA is TGTGCCAGCAGCTCACCAGGGAGGAACACTGAAGCTTTCTTT. Residues: CASSSPGRNTEAFF.

This clonotype was counted at least ten times. The rearrangement uses TRBV20-1 and TRBJ1-5; D remains unclear. The CDR3 has 13 residues. Trimming stripped 4 bases from V and 6 bases from J, with 13 bases between. Germline-derived CDR1 and CDR2 are DFQATT and SNEGSKA (reference sequence). CDR3 in amino acids: CSANTRTSQPQHF. In DNA, the CDR3 is TGCAGTGCTAACACCCGGACGAGTCAGCCCCAGCATTTT.

This clonotype has more than one count but fewer than ten. The chain uses TRBV5-1 and TRBJ2-4; 7 nucleotides line up with TRBD1. This CDR3 contains 13 residues. Germline lookup yields CDR1 SGHRS and CDR2 YFSETQ. V shed 0 bases, J shed 9 bases, and the junction held 3 bases outside the gene matches. CDR3 in DNA: TGCGCCAGCAGCTTGGGACAGGGCAGCATTCAGTACTTC. Translated: CASSLGQGSIQYF.

The chain is built from TRBV20-1 and TRBJ2-3; 13 bases fit TRBD2. This CDR3 region has 13 residues. V shed 6 bases, J shed 11 bases, and the junction held 8 bases outside the gene matches. Germline V gene data show CDR1 as DFQATT and CDR2 as SNEGSKA (reference sequence). Written as DNA, the CDR3 is TGCAGTGCCCTAGGGACTAGCGGGGCTCTGCAGTATTTT. Protein: CSALGTSGALQYF.

This clonotype was seen at least ten times. The chain uses TRBV18 and TRBJ2-7; 8 nucleotides match TRBD1. The V segment lost 1 base and the J segment 5 bases; nucleotides outside the gene matches: 1. Germline values: CDR1 KGHSH, CDR2 LQKENI. This CDR3 is 13 amino acids long. CDR3 sequence: CASSPQTGDEQYF. The CDR3 coding sequence is TGTGCCAGCTCACCACAGACAGGGGACGAGCAGTACTTC.

This clonotype was observed a few times. The chain carries TRBV4-2 and TRBJ1-3, with unresolved D. The CDR3 covers 13 residues. Germline-derived CDR1 and CDR2 are LGHNA and YNFKEQ. Deletions cut 2 bases from V and 8 bases from J, with 10 bases between. CDR3 amino acids: CASSQPGEHTIYF. The CDR3 bases are TGTGCCAGCAGCCAACCCGGGGAGCACACCATATATTTT.

V usage is TRBV21-1 and J usage is TRBJ2-7; the table's TRBD2 call for D was not verified on the DNA. TRBV21-1 represents a pseudogene. The CDR3 covers 18 residues. This CDR3 is CASSKARERGGRGYEQYF. The CDR3 nucleotides are TGTGCCAGCAGCAAAGCGCGCGAGCGGGGGGGCCGAGGTTACGAGCAGTACTTC.

CDR3 coding DNA: TGTGCCAGTAGTGAGTACAATGAGCAGTTCTTC. Encoded protein: CASSEYNEQFF. V and J are TRBV19 and TRBJ2-1; D unresolved. The CDR3 has 11 residues. CDR1 is LNHDA, CDR2 SQIVND, per germline (reference sequence). V was cut by 5 bases and J by 4 bases, with 3 bases left in between. Full variable domain (outside the CDR3, taken from reference TRBV19 and TRBJ2-1): DGGITQSPKYLFRKEGQNVTLSCEQNLNHDAMYWYRQDPGQGLRLIYYSQIVNDFQKGDIAEGYSVSREKKESFPLTVTSAQKNPTAFYLCASSEYNEQFFGPGTRLTVL.

This clonotype was detected only a few times. The chain couples TRBV15 to TRBJ1-2; D gene ambiguous. V was trimmed by 0 bases and J by 5 bases, leaving 10 bases between them. CDR3 size: 14 residues. Germline V CDR1 and CDR2: LNHNV, YYDKDF (reference sequence). CDR3 sequence: CATSRDLEGYGYTF. The CDR3 nucleotides are TGTGCCACCAGCAGAGATTTAGAGGGATATGGCTACACCTTC.

This clonotype was counted once. This may be a read error, as it is one base from a much larger clone. The V and J genes are TRBV27 and TRBJ1-6, with TRBD1 matching 7 bases. Germline V gene lookup returns CDR1 MNHEY and CDR2 SMNVEV (reference sequence). The CDR3 contains 14 residues. CDR3 protein: CVSSILVQGSPLHF. The CDR3 coding sequence is TGTGTCAGCAGTATCCTCGTACAGGGGTCACCCCTCCACTTT.

This clonotype occurred many times. The chain joins TRBV20-1 to TRBJ2-1; 8 nucleotides agree with TRBD2. The CDR3 covers 15 residues. Germline assignment: CDR1 DFQATT and CDR2 SNEGSKA (reference sequence). The V and J ends lost 5 bases and 3 bases, in that order; junction bases with no gene match: 9. Here the CDR3 DNA reads TGCAGTGCTTCTCCTAGCGGGTCTTACTACAATGAGCAGTTCTTC. Its protein is CSASPSGSYYNEQFF.

This clonotype was detected only a few times. The CDR3 region has the DNA TGCGCCAGCAGCCTGCGGGCAACTTTGAGCACAGATACGCAGTATTTT. This gives the protein CASSLRATLSTDTQYF. This chain uses TRBV4-3 with TRBJ2-3, with D possibly TRBD2 on 5 matching bases. The germline V gene encodes CDR1 LGHNA and CDR2 YSLEER. CDR3 length: 16 residues. Trimming stripped 4 bases from V and 0 bases from J, with 14 bases between.

This clonotype occurred a few times. The V gene is TRBV6-6, the J gene TRBJ2-3, with TRBD2 matching over 11 bases. The germline gives CDR1 MNHNY, CDR2 SVGAGI (reference sequence). There are 19 residues in the CDR3. Trimming took 0 bases from V and 4 from J; bases not matched to a gene: 12. The CDR3 loop reads CASSYSTRLAGGQSDTQYF. Here the CDR3 DNA reads TGTGCCAGCAGTTACTCGACTCGGTTAGCGGGGGGGCAGTCAGATACGCAGTATTTT.

V usage is TRBV24-1 and J usage is TRBJ2-3; D may be TRBD2 (6 bases). Trimming pared 8 bases from V and 1 base from J, leaving 9 bases between. Germline-derived CDR1 and CDR2 are KGHDR and SFDVKD. This CDR3 comprises 13 residues. CDR3 loop: CATTGGGTDTQYF. The CDR3 region has the DNA TGTGCCACCACCGGCGGGGGCACAGATACGCAGTATTTT.

Many counts were recorded for this clonotype. The CDR3 region is CSARDPRGSGGQTYEQYF. The CDR3 DNA sequence: TGCAGTGCTAGAGACCCACGTGGTAGCGGGGGGCAGACCTACGAGCAGTACTTC. The V and J genes are TRBV20-1 and TRBJ2-7; 10 bases fit TRBD2. With 0 bases clipped from V and 2 bases from J, the junction kept 13 bases outside the gene matches. CDR3 length equals 18 residues. Per the germline V gene, CDR1 is DFQATT and CDR2 is SNEGSKA (reference sequence).

This clonotype was observed a handful of times. The V and J genes are TRBV7-2 and TRBJ2-2; 7 nucleotides align to TRBD2. V was pared by 5 bases and J by 4 bases, with 10 bases of the junction left unmatched. Germline CDR1 reads SGHTA; CDR2 reads FQGNSA. This CDR3 spans 16 amino acids. The CDR3 coding sequence is TGTGCCAGCAGCAGGAGCGGGGTGACATTCACCGGGGAGCTGTTTTTT. It is translated as CASSRSGVTFTGELFF.

This clonotype was counted at least ten times. The chain combines TRBV6-6 with TRBJ1-3; D is undetermined. The CDR3 has 13 amino acids. V shed 5 bases and J shed 6 bases, with 11 bases lying between them. Germline V lookup: CDR1 MNHNY, CDR2 SVGAGI (reference sequence). For the CDR3, the DNA is TGTGCCAGCAGTAGCGTTGCTGAAAACACCATATATTTT. Residues: CASSSVAENTIYF.

The table lists this clonotype with many counts. This chain uses TRBV11-3 with TRBJ2-5, with TRBD2 as a possible D gene (6 bases). Germline values: CDR1 SGHNT, CDR2 YENEEA. Trimming took off 0 bases at V and 3 bases at J, with 8 bases between the two ends. The CDR3 totals 14 residues. CDR3 sequence: CASSLEGGKETQYF. CDR3 in DNA: TGTGCCAGCAGCTTAGAGGGGGGAAAAGAGACCCAGTACTTC.

V is TRBV20-1 and J is TRBJ2-5; maybe TRBD1 (5 bases). The CDR3 is 14 residues long. Germline CDR1 and CDR2: DFQATT and SNEGSKA (reference sequence). CDR3 DNA: TGCAGCTGCCAACAGGTGGCCAACTACGAGACCCAGTACTTC. Its protein is CSCQQVANYETQYF.

This clonotype was counted only a few times. The chain recombines TRBV7-8 with TRBJ2-4, with 7 nucleotides matching TRBD1. The ends lost 4 bases at V and 9 bases at J; junction bases unmatched: 6. CDR3 size: 13 residues. Looked up from germline, CDR1 is SGHVS and CDR2 is FQNEAQ. In nucleotides, the CDR3 is TGTGCCAGCAGCTCCCGACAGGGTGGCATTCAGTACTTC. The encoded protein is CASSSRQGGIQYF.